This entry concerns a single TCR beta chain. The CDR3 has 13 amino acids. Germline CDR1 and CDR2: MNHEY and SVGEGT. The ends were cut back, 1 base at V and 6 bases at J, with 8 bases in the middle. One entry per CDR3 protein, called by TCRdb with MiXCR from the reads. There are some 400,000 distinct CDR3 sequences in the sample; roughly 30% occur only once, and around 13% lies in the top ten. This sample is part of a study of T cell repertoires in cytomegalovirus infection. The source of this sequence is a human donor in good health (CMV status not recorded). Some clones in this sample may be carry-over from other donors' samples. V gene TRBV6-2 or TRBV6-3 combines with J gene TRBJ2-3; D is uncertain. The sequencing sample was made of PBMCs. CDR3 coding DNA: TGTGCCAGCAGTTACTATACAGCCGATACGCAGTATTTT. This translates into CASSYYTADTQYF.